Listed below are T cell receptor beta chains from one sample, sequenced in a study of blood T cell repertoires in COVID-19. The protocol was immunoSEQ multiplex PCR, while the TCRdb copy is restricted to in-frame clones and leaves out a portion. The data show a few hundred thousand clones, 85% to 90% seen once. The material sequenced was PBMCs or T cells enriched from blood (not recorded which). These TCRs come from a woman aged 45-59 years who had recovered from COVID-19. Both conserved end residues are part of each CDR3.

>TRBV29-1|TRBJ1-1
CSVRGGENTEAFF
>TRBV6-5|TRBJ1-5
CASSYSAARRQPQHF
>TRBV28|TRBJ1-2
CASSPGQVGFSF
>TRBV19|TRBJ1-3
CASRGTGGNTIYF
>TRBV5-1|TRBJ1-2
CASSPGDRGDYGYTF
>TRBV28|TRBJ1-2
CASSSSGGSSNYGYTF
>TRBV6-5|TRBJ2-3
CASSIAGNTDTQYF
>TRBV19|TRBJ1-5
CASKGQGNQPQHF
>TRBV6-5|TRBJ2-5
CASSFGSGGSGTQYF
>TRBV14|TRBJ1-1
CASSQDSGHMNTEAFF
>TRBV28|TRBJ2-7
CASIPLGSSYEQYF
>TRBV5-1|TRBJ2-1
CASSLEGDPYNEQFF
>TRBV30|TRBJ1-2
CALDHRDRLYGYTF
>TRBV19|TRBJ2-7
CASSGPGQGRYEQYF
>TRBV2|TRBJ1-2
CASQREYGYTF
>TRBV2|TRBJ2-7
CASSGRTIIYEQYF
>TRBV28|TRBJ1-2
CASKGTVSGYTF
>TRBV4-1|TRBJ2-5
CASSTDIRETQYF
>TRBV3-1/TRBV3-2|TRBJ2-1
CASSHLLAGANNEQFF
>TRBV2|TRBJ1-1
CASSDGGNTEAFF
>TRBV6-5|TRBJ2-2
CASSPGTHAGLFF
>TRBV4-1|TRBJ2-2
CASSQGVARVNTGELFF
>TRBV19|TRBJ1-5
CASSSRTGGDQPQHF